This T cell receptor beta chain comes out of a study of PD-L1 blockade in urothelial cancer. Overall study: Atezolizumab was started by patients in 2014 at 1,200 mg intravenously every 3 weeks. About nine tenths of the roughly 29 patients comprised males who had bladder-origin urothelial cancer.

This table comes from immunoSEQ multiplex PCR, and its TCRdb copy is limited to in-frame clones, with some not included. The sample records 80,000 to 130,000 clones, over 80% being singletons. This CDR3 contains 15 residues. J gave up 1 base and V 5 bases, and 4 bases lay outside the gene matches. Per the germline V gene, CDR1 is MNHEY and CDR2 is SMNVEV (reference sequence). This receptor was identified in a woman older than 75 with urothelial cancer. The chain carries TRBV27 and TRBJ2-1; 8 bases match TRBD2. The source was PBMCs, collected around atezolizumab (anti-PD-L1) treatment. The CDR3, as DNA: TGTGCCAGCAGTATTAGCGGGGCGTCCTACAATGAGCAGTTCTTC. This translates into CASSISGASYNEQFF.